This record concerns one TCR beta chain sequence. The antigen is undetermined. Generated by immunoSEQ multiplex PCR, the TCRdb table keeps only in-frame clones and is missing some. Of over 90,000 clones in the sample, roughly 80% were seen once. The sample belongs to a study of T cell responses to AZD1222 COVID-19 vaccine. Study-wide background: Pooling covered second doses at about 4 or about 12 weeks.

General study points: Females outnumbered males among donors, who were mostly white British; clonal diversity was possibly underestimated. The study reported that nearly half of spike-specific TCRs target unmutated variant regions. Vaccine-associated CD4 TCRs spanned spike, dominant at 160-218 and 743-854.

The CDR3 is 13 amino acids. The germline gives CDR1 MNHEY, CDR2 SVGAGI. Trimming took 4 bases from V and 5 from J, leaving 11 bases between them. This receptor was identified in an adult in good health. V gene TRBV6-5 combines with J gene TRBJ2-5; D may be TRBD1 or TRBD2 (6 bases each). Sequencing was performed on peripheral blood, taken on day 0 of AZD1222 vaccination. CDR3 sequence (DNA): TGTGCCAGCAGTTTCGGGGGCAGTGAGACCCAGTACTTC. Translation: CASSFGGSETQYF.